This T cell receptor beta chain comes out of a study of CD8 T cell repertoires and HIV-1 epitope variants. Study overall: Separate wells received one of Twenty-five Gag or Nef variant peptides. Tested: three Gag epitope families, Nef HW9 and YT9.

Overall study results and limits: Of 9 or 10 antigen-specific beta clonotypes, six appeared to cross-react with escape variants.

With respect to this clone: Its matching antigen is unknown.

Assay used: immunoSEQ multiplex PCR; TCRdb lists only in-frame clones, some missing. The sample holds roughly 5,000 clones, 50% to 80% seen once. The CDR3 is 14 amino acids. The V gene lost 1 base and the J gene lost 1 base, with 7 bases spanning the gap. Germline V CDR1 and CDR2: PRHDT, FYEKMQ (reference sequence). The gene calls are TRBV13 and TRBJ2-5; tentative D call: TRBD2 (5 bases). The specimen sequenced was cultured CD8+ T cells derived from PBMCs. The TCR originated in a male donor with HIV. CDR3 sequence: CASSLEAGQETQYF. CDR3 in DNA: TGTGCCAGCAGCTTAGAGGCGGGCCAAGAGACCCAGTACTTC.